This entry lists 21 T cell receptor beta chains sequenced from one sample in a study of cytomegalovirus exposure and HLA in healthy donors. With 60 Vbeta and 13 Jbeta primers, the PCR was carried out. Data came from immunoSEQ multiplex PCR; TCRdb stores just in-frame clones and leaves some out. Here the sample spans approximately 220,000 clones, more than 60% being singletons. The sequencing sample was made of PBMCs. The receptor source for this set is a man between 35 and 55 years old in good health and CMV-seronegative.

The chain carries TRBV27 and TRBJ2-7, with D uncertain. Trimming pared 4 bases from V and 3 bases from J, leaving 19 bases between. This CDR3 is 16 amino acids long. CDR1 MNHEY and CDR2 SMNVEV come from the germline V gene (reference sequence). CDR3 loop: CASSSLRTQLYYEQYF. The CDR3 nucleotides read TGTGCCAGCAGTTCCCTTCGAACGCAGTTATACTACGAGCAGTACTTC.

V usage is TRBV18 and J usage is TRBJ2-5; possibly TRBD1 for D (6 bases). The germline CDR1 and CDR2 sequences are KGHSH and LQKENI. Deletions cut 2 bases from V and 1 base from J, with 11 bases between. This CDR3 contains 15 residues. Here the CDR3 reads CASSPGEGGQETQYF. The CDR3, as DNA: TGTGCCAGCTCACCAGGAGAAGGGGGCCAAGAGACCCAGTACTTC.

A single count supports this clone. The chain recombines TRBV30 with TRBJ2-5, with 14 positions matching TRBD2. The V gene's germline CDR1 is GTSNPN and CDR2 SVGIG (reference sequence). With 5 bases clipped from V and 5 bases from J, the junction kept 10 bases outside the gene matches. CDR3 length: 16 amino acids. In DNA, the CDR3 is TGTGCCTGGTCCATGGGACTAGCGGGAGTAGGGGAGACCCAGTACTTC. It encodes CAWSMGLAGVGETQYF.

The chain uses TRBV28 and TRBJ1-2, with TRBD1 matching 7 bases. The CDR3 runs 16 residues. Per germline, CDR1 MDHEN and CDR2 SYDVKM. V lost 5 bases to trimming and J lost 7 bases; unmatched junction nucleotides: 16. The CDR3 is CASSIGTAIDRSGYTF. CDR3 sequence (DNA): TGTGCCAGCAGTATTGGGACAGCCATTGATCGGAGTGGCTACACCTTC.

The rearrangement uses TRBV2 and TRBJ1-4; 8 bases align to TRBD1. Germline CDR1 SNHLY, CDR2 FYNNEI. This CDR3 is built from 16 residues. V lost 5 bases and J lost 5; bases outside the gene matches: 10. CDR3 in amino acids: CASSQGAGGANEKLFF. The CDR3 bases are TGTGCCAGCAGTCAAGGGGCAGGGGGCGCGAATGAAAAACTGTTTTTT.

The chain couples TRBV6-6 to TRBJ1-5, with D maybe TRBD1 (6 bases). Per germline, CDR1 MNHNY and CDR2 SVGAGI (reference sequence). The CDR3 consists of 12 residues. The V end lost 7 bases, the J end lost 4 bases, and 8 bases lay between the germline ends. This CDR3 is CASKTGNQPQHF. Written as DNA, the CDR3 is TGTGCCAGCAAAACAGGGAATCAGCCCCAGCATTTT.

The CDR3 DNA reads TGTGCCAGCAGTTCTATAATCGGCACAGATACGCAGTATTTT. This encodes CASSSIIGTDTQYF. This chain joins TRBV27 and TRBJ2-3; no reliable D call. Trimming took 4 bases from V and 1 from J, leaving 9 bases between them. CDR1 MNHEY and CDR2 SMNVEV come from the germline V gene (reference sequence). The CDR3 sequence is 14 residues long.

This clone is a singleton in its sample. The genes are TRBV10-2 and TRBJ2-3; tentatively, D is TRBD1 (6 bases). This CDR3 region has 18 residues. Germline loops: CDR1 WSHSY, CDR2 SAAADI. V was shortened by 0 bases and J by 3 bases, with 19 bases between the two germline ends. Here the CDR3 reads CASSESGAPGVGTDTQYF. DNA for the CDR3: TGCGCCAGCAGTGAGTCGGGGGCCCCCGGAGTGGGAACAGATACGCAGTATTTT.

The gene calls are TRBV5-5 and TRBJ2-3, with 7 bases that match TRBD2. J gave up 1 base and V 2 bases, and 4 bases lay outside the gene matches. This CDR3 is 15 amino acids long. The V gene's germline CDR1 is SGHKS and CDR2 YYEKEE (reference sequence). CDR3 amino acids: CASSLILARTDTQYF. The CDR3 nucleotides are TGTGCCAGCAGCTTAATACTAGCGCGCACAGATACGCAGTATTTT. The full variable domain, its missing parts supplied by reference TRBV5-5 and TRBJ2-3, is DAGVTQSPTHLIKTRGQQVTLRCSPISGHKSVSWYQQVLGQGPQFIFQYYEKEERGRGNFPDRFSARQFPNYSSELNVNALLLGDSALYLCASSLILARTDTQYFGPGTRLTVL.

The gene calls are TRBV7-2 and TRBJ2-1; 7 bases align to TRBD1. This CDR3 spans 16 amino acids. V dropped 1 base and J dropped 4; count of bases not matched to a gene: 7. Germline CDR1 and CDR2: SGHTA and FQGNSA. CDR3 sequence: CASSLGFRGRYNEQFF. The CDR3 DNA sequence: TGTGCCAGCAGCTTAGGGTTCAGGGGGAGATACAATGAGCAGTTCTTC.

Here the CDR3 DNA reads TGTGCCACCGAGGGACAGGACAACACTGAAGCTTTCTTT. This sequence encodes CATEGQDNTEAFF. This rearrangement joins TRBV15 to TRBJ1-1, with 8 bases identical to TRBD1. The germline gives CDR1 LNHNV, CDR2 YYDKDF (reference sequence). The CDR3 consists of 13 residues. With V trimmed by 8 bases and J by 2 bases, 4 bases remained unmatched.

Written as DNA, the CDR3 is TGCAGCGTTGACGGGCAAGAGACCCAGTACTTC. This codes for CSVDGQETQYF. The gene calls are TRBV29-1 and TRBJ2-5; D is uncertain. The germline V and J ends were trimmed by 3 bases and 2 bases, with 4 bases remaining between them. The germline gives CDR1 SQVTM, CDR2 ANQGSEA. This CDR3 spans 11 amino acids.

The V call is TRBV19, the J call TRBJ2-3, with 9 bases that match TRBD2. The V and J ends lost 10 bases and 2 bases, in that order; junction bases with no gene match: 4. The CDR3 extends over 13 amino acids. Germline CDR1 LNHDA, CDR2 SQIVND (reference sequence). The DNA for the CDR3 is TGTGCCACCAAGCGGGGGGTCACAGATACGCAGTATTTT. It yields the protein CATKRGVTDTQYF.

This clone was seen a few times. The chain carries TRBV5-1 and TRBJ2-5; D may be TRBD1 (5 bases). The CDR3 spans 13 residues. V lost 4 bases, J lost 1 base, and 8 bases lay in between. Germline V gene lookup returns CDR1 SGHRS and CDR2 YFSETQ. The CDR3 DNA reads TGCGCCAGCAGCGTTCAGGGCCAAGAGACCCAGTACTTC. It is translated as CASSVQGQETQYF.

The J gene is TRBJ2-7, the V gene TRBV4-1, with no clear D. Germline loops: CDR1 MGHRA, CDR2 YSYEKL. Trimming removed 0 bases at V and 2 bases at J, with 8 bases between. The CDR3 sequence is 14 residues long. The CDR3 nucleotides are TGCGCCAGCAGCCAAGAGAGTGCTGCCTACGAGCAGTACTTC. It encodes CASSQESAAYEQYF.

This clone was counted once. The chain joins TRBV21-1 to TRBJ1-1; whether TRBD1, the table's D call, matches the DNA was not checked. TRBV21-1 is noted as a pseudogene. This CDR3 spans 18 amino acids. The CDR3 here is CASSKTVGQDPMNTEAFF. The CDR3, as DNA: TGTGCCAGCAGCAAAACAGTAGGACAGGACCCCATGAACACTGAAGCTTTCTTT.

This chain uses TRBV7-6 with TRBJ2-3, with 10 bases fitting TRBD2. Germline V gene lookup returns CDR1 SGHVS and CDR2 FNYEAQ. V lost 5 bases to trimming and J lost 1 base; unmatched junction nucleotides: 3. The CDR3 is 15 residues long. CDR3 nucleotides: TGTGCCAGCAGCGCCCTAGCGGGAGGCACAGATACGCAGTATTTT. The encoded protein is CASSALAGGTDTQYF.

The J gene is TRBJ2-7, the V gene TRBV5-1; 7 positions agree with TRBD1. Germline trimming cut 2 bases from V and 5 bases from J; bases unmatched to any gene: 1. This CDR3 is built from 12 residues. The germline V gene encodes CDR1 SGHRS and CDR2 YFSETQ. The CDR3, as DNA: TGCGCCAGCAGCTTTACAGGGGACGAGCAGTACTTC. Translating gives CASSFTGDEQYF.

This clone has more than one count but fewer than ten. CDR3 region: CASSSIAGNNEQFF. CDR3 nucleotide sequence: TGTGCCAGCAGCTCAATAGCGGGTAACAATGAGCAGTTCTTC. The chain employs TRBV27 and TRBJ2-1; 7 nucleotides align to TRBD2. The CDR3 has 14 amino acids. From germline, CDR1 is MNHEY and CDR2 SMNVEV (reference sequence). J was trimmed by 5 bases and V by 6 bases; bases with no gene match: 7.

This chain connects TRBV25-1 to TRBJ2-5; TRBD2 aligns across 10 bases. CDR3 length equals 16 residues. J was trimmed by 0 bases and V by 2 bases; bases with no gene match: 3. Germline V gene lookup returns CDR1 MGHDK and CDR2 SYGVNS. In DNA form, the CDR3 reads TGTGCCAGCAGTGAAGGGACTAGCGCGTACCAAGAGACCCAGTACTTC. Translating it yields CASSEGTSAYQETQYF.

This sequence joins TRBV2 and TRBJ2-3; 9 bases are a match to TRBD2. Germline lookup yields CDR1 SNHLY and CDR2 FYNNEI. CDR3 length equals 15 residues. The ends lost 11 bases at V and 2 bases at J; junction bases unmatched: 11. CDR3: CAGGGPSGNTDTQYF. CDR3 DNA sequence: TGTGCCGGGGGTGGTCCTAGCGGGAACACAGATACGCAGTATTTT.